Listed below are T cell receptor beta chains from one sample, sequenced in a study of identical twins. TCRdb used MiXCR to reprocess the 5' RACE reads, holding one entry per CDR3 protein. The table has some 1,700,000 distinct CDR3 sequences, around 33% seen once. Sequencing input: cord blood. Receptor source: a newborn girl in good health. CDR3s include the opening cysteine and the closing phenylalanine or tryptophan. The D gene is left open where the match is weak. Rows give clone size only sometimes, using once, few, many, or a class for an expanded clone.

TRBD2	TRBV5-4	TRBJ2-5	NA	17	CASSLILLAGVQETQYF	TGTGCCAGCAGCTTGATTCTGCTAGCGGGGGTTCAAGAGACCCAGTACTTC
TRBD1	TRBV7-7	TRBJ2-1	NA	14	CASSVRQTGNEQFF	TGTGCTAGCAGCGTGAGACAGACAGGGAATGAGCAGTTCTTC
TRBD1	TRBV27	TRBJ1-6	NA	14	CASRATGLNSPLHF	TGTGCCAGCAGGGCGACAGGGTTGAATTCACCCCTCCACTTT
TRBD1	TRBV28	TRBJ2-6	few	18	CASSQSRQGLSGANVLTF	TGTGCCAGCAGTCAAAGTCGACAGGGTTTATCTGGGGCCAACGTCCTGACTTTC
TRBD2	TRBV6-2/TRBV6-3	TRBJ2-3	NA	17	CASSYSIGSGRADTQYF	TGTGCCAGCAGTTACTCGATAGGCAGCGGGAGGGCAGATACGCAGTATTTT
NA	TRBV12-3/TRBV12-4	TRBJ1-6	NA	14	CASQRTQRGSPLHF	TGTGCCAGCCAACGGACTCAGCGCGGTTCACCCCTCCACTTT
NA	TRBV20-1	TRBJ2-2	NA	17	CSARDPRTASNTGELFF	TGCAGTGCTAGAGACCCCCGGACGGCGTCGAACACCGGGGAGCTGTTTTTT
TRBD2	TRBV6-5	TRBJ2-1	few	18	CASSYSASGSSHNHEQFF	TGTGCCAGCAGTTACTCGGCTAGCGGGTCATCCCACAATCATGAGCAGTTCTTC
NA	TRBV11-2	TRBJ1-1	once	11	CASTLDTEAFF	TGTGCCAGCACCTTGGACACTGAAGCTTTCTTT
TRBD1	TRBV28	TRBJ2-5	few	13	CASSWGQGETQYF	TGTGCCAGCAGTTGGGGACAGGGGGAGACCCAGTACTTC
NA	TRBV18	TRBJ2-7	NA	14	CASSSGADNYEQYF	NA
NA	TRBV20-1	TRBJ2-5	few	14	CSAPHNRAQETQYF	TGCAGTGCTCCCCATAACAGGGCCCAAGAGACCCAGTACTTC
TRBD2	TRBV4-1	TRBJ2-3	NA	15	CASSPGGSFTDTQYF	TGCGCCAGCAGCCCCGGGGGGTCCTTCACAGATACGCAGTATTTT
TRBD2	TRBV7-6	TRBJ2-3	NA	17	CASSLGPTSGMTDTQYF	TGTGCCAGCAGCTTGGGCCCGACTAGCGGGATGACAGATACGCAGTATTTT
NA	TRBV7-6	TRBJ2-7	NA	13	CACSLALSYEQYF	TGTGCCTGCAGCTTAGCGCTCTCCTACGAGCAGTACTTC
TRBD1	TRBV29-1	TRBJ2-1	NA	18	CSVGDPRLKDRVVDEQFF	TGCAGCGTTGGAGATCCTAGGTTAAAGGACAGGGTAGTCGATGAGCAGTTCTTC
TRBD2	TRBV5-1	TRBJ2-1	many	14	CASFLAGVGNEQFF	TGCGCCAGCTTTTTAGCGGGAGTAGGCAATGAGCAGTTCTTC